Below, 7 T cell receptor beta chains from the same sample are listed, as sequenced in a study of response to subunit inactivated influenza vaccine. TCRdb processed the RT-PCR reads anew with MiXCR; each CDR3 protein has one entry. This table has around 480,000 distinct CDR3 sequences, 16% appearing once. The source was CD4+ T cells sorted from PBMCs, collected about 23 months after vaccination. The origin of the receptors is a man aged 50 to 75 who received an inactivated influenza vaccine.

This clonotype occurred a few times. The chain uses TRBV6-5 and TRBJ1-4; 10 positions match TRBD1. The trim removed 0 bases at V and 7 bases at J, leaving 2 bases unmatched. The CDR3 consists of 15 residues. CDR1 and CDR2 from the germline V gene are MNHEY and SVGAGI. This chain's CDR3 is CASSYSGDRGEKLFF. The CDR3 DNA sequence: TGTGCCAGCAGTTACTCTGGGGACAGGGGTGAAAAACTGTTTTTT.

In this sample, this clonotype turned up a few times. The chain links TRBV19 to TRBJ2-5; the D is unclear. This CDR3 region has 13 residues. CDR1 LNHDA and CDR2 SQIVND come from the germline V gene (reference sequence). Trimming stripped 6 bases from V and 5 bases from J, with 13 bases between. The CDR3 bases are TGTGCCAGTAGCTTCTCCGGGTTGGAGACCCAGTACTTC. This codes for CASSFSGLETQYF. Filled out from reference TRBV19 and TRBJ2-5, the complete variable domain reads DGGITQSPKYLFRKEGQNVTLSCEQNLNHDAMYWYRQDPGQGLRLIYYSQIVNDFQKGDIAEGYSVSREKKESFPLTVTSAQKNPTAFYLCASSFSGLETQYFGPGTRLLVL.

The CDR3 here is CASSTGQGAFRGYTF. The CDR3 nucleotides are TGTGCCAGCAGCACCGGACAGGGGGCGTTTCGTGGCTACACCTTC. This sequence joins TRBV11-2 and TRBJ1-2, with 11 bases that match TRBD1. CDR3 length equals 15 residues. Per germline, CDR1 SGHAT and CDR2 FQNNGV. The V and J ends lost 5 bases and 7 bases, in that order; junction bases with no gene match: 9.

This clonotype has at least ten counts. The J gene is TRBJ1-6, the V gene TRBV29-1, with TRBD1 as a possible D gene (6 bases). Deletions cut 5 bases from V and 8 bases from J, with 13 bases between. The CDR3 contains 13 residues. Germline loops: CDR1 SQVTM, CDR2 ANQGSEA. The CDR3 coding sequence is TGCAGCGTTTCCCAGGGGTTGGATTCACCCCTCCACTTT. Protein sequence: CSVSQGLDSPLHF. The full variable domain, in which reference TRBV29-1 and TRBJ1-6 provide the parts outside the CDR3, is SAVISQKPSRDICQRGTSLTIQCQVDSQVTMMFWYRQQPGQSLTLIATANQGSEATYESGFVIDKFPISRPNLTFSTLTVSNMSPEDSSIYLCSVSQGLDSPLHFGNGTRLTVT.

This clonotype was seen more than once but under ten times. The rearrangement uses TRBV9 and TRBJ2-1; TRBD2 matches 9 bases. The junction had 8 bases not matched to a gene; V was cut back by 4 bases and J by 6 bases. This CDR3 has 15 amino acids. Germline CDR1 and CDR2: SGDLS and YYNGEE. The CDR3 bases are TGTGCCAGCAGCCTCTCTAGCGGGGCACTCAATGAGCAGTTCTTC. It yields the protein CASSLSSGALNEQFF.

The rearrangement links TRBV23-1 to TRBJ2-5; a weak D match, TRBD1 (6 bases). TRBV23-1 is placed among ORFs of uncertain function. V dropped 3 bases and J dropped 1 base, with 12 bases sitting between them. This CDR3 is built from 15 residues. As DNA, the CDR3 is TGCGCCAGCAGTCAGGAAGACAGGAGCCAAGAGACCCAGTACTTC. Translated, it gives CASSQEDRSQETQYF.

This clonotype was seen a few times. The chain is built from TRBV10-3 and TRBJ2-7, with 7 bases fitting TRBD1. This CDR3 has 13 amino acids. Trimming removed 6 bases from V and 0 bases from J; junction bases left unmatched: 2. Germline-derived CDR1 and CDR2 are ENHRY and SYGVKD. CDR3 in amino acids: CAISRDSSYEQYF. For the CDR3, the DNA is TGTGCCATCAGCCGGGACAGCTCCTACGAGCAGTACTTC.